This T cell receptor (beta chain) originates from a study of T-cell reconstitution after alpha-beta-depleted transplantation in children. It was with unique molecular identifiers that the TCRbeta library was prepared. Via MiXCR, TCRdb re-called the PCR reads, giving one row per CDR3 protein. The table shows some 550,000 distinct CDR3 sequences, with roughly 18% occurring only once. Germline V CDR1 and CDR2: SGHRS, YFSETQ. This CDR3 has 17 residues. Trimming removed 0 bases at V and 5 bases at J, with 18 bases between. The input for sequencing was PBMCs from the stem cell graft donor, taken from the stem cell graft. This TCR was recovered from a human donor who donated a stem cell graft to a child with acute lymphoblastic leukemia. The V gene is TRBV5-1, the J gene TRBJ2-1, with a weak D call TRBD2 (5 bases). CDR3 protein: CASSLVLGGSVDNEQFF. The DNA for the CDR3 is TGCGCCAGCAGCTTGGTACTCGGCGGTAGCGTAGACAATGAGCAGTTCTTC.